The source of this T cell receptor (beta chain) is a study of T-cell memory formation after mild COVID-19. CDR1 MNHEY and CDR2 SVGAGI come from the germline V gene. CDR3 size: 16 residues. V lost 6 bases, J lost 2 bases, and 8 bases stayed unmatched. Concerning this clonotype: Antigen: not known.

Whole-study findings and limits: Pre-infection memory carried some responding clones, suggesting that cross-reactive memory joined.

From the 5' RACE reads, TCRdb called clonotypes with MiXCR, one entry per CDR3 protein. The table shows around 300,000 distinct CDR3 sequences, with 14% occurring only once. The material sequenced was PBMCs or a T cell subset sorted from them (not recorded which). This receptor was taken from a man between 18 and 35 years old who had mild COVID-19 (a few samples of this study predate the infection). Cell type and time point are not known. The chain employs TRBV6-5 and TRBJ2-3; 10 positions match TRBD2. CDR3: CASRQVAGGITDTQYF. In DNA, the CDR3 is TGTGCCAGCAGACAGGTAGCGGGGGGTATCACAGATACGCAGTATTTT.